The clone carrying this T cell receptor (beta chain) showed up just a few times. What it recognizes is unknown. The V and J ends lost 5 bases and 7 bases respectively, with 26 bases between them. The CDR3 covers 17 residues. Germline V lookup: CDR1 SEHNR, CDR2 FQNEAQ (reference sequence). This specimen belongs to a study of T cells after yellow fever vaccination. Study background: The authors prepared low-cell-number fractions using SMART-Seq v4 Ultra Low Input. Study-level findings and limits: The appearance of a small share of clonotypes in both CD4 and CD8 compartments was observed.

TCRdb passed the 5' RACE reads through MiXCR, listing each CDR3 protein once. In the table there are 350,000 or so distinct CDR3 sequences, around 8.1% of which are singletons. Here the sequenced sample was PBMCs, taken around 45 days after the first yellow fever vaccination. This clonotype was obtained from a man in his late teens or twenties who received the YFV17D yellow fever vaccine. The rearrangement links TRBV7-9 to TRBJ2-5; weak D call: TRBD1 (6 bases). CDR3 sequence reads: CASSHPLRGPYIGTQYF. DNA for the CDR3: TGTGCCAGCAGCCACCCACTCAGGGGCCCCTATATCGGGACCCAGTACTTC.